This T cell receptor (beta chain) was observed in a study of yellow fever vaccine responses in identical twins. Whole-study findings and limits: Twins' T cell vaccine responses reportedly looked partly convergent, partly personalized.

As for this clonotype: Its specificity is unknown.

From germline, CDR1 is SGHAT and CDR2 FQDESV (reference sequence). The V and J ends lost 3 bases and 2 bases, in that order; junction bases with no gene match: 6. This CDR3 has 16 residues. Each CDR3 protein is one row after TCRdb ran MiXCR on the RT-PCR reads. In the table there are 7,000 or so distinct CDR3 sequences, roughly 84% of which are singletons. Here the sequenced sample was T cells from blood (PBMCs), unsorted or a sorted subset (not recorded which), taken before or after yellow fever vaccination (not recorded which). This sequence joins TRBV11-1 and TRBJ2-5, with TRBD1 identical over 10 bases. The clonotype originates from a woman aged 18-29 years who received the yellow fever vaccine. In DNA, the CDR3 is TGTGCCAGCAGCTTTTCGGACAGGGGGATACAAGAGACCCAGTACTTC. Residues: CASSFSDRGIQETQYF.